This T cell receptor (beta chain) was recorded in a study of control samples from healthy donors and cancer patients. V was cut by 4 bases and J by 1 base, with 12 bases left in between. The CDR3 sequence is 15 residues long. CDR1 and CDR2 from the germline V gene are SGDLS and YYNGEE. Only one count was recorded for this clone. This table comes from immunoSEQ multiplex PCR, and its TCRdb copy is limited to in-frame clones, with some not included. This sample has 150,000 or so clones, with around 96% found just once. This clonotype was sampled from a woman aged 40-49 years in good health. The rearrangement uses TRBV9 and TRBJ1-5; D remains ambiguous. The sequenced sample consisted of blood. The CDR3 nucleotides are TGTGCCAGCAGCCCAGACCTAGGGAGCAATCAGCCCCAGCATTTT. Translation gives CASSPDLGSNQPQHF.